This T cell receptor beta chain was sequenced in a study of blood T cell repertoires in COVID-19. At the level of the study: Acute and convalescent COVID-19 samples came from the United States, Italy and Spain. In each case, the material was cDNA or gDNA derived from T cells, B-cell-depleted T cells, or PBMCs.

V was trimmed by 0 bases and J by 2 bases, leaving 7 bases between them. This CDR3 region has 14 residues. Germline values: CDR1 SGDLS, CDR2 YYNGEE. In the original analysis: Amplified reference gene primers provided the basis for estimating nucleated cell counts. Repertoires were generated with immunoSEQ multiplex PCR, while TCRdb's copy carries only in-frame clones and drops some. V and J calls and clone size follow that table, whereas D and trimming were derived from the DNA. The sample shows roughly 140,000 clones, 80% to 90% of them seen only once. This chain links TRBV9 with TRBJ2-3; D uncertain. The sequence derives from a woman between 55 and 75 years old with active COVID-19. The sequenced material came from peripheral blood. The chain's CDR3 is CASSVETNTDTQYF. The CDR3 coding sequence is TGTGCCAGCAGCGTAGAGACAAACACAGATACGCAGTATTTT. The full variable domain, with the rest looked up from reference TRBV9 and TRBJ2-3, is DSGVTQTPKHLITATGQRVTLRCSPRSGDLSVYWYQQSLDQGLQFLIQYYNGEERAKGNILERFSAQQFPDLHSELNLSSLELGDSALYFCASSVETNTDTQYFGPGTRLTVL.